This T cell receptor beta chain appears in the sequencing data of a study of shared clonotypes between healthy human individuals. The overall study: Per donor, CD8 memory used one plate, CD8 naive used two, CD4 memory used three and CD4 naive used three. Study-wide findings and caveats: At large depth, rarefaction still showed sorted-subset sequencing to be incomplete.

TCRdb's table, derived via immunoSEQ multiplex PCR, lists solely in-frame clones and lacks some. Of some 2,100,000 clones listed, under 95% were seen once; the top ten hold more than 1.5%. Germline lookup yields CDR1 SGHTA and CDR2 FQGTGA. CDR3 length: 15 residues. V lost 5 bases, J lost 4 bases, and 10 bases stayed unmatched. A word on this clone: Its antigen is still unknown.

CD45RO negativity and positive selection for CCR7 defined naive CD8 cells, a population that excluded terminally differentiated effector memory CD45RA+ cells. The TCR was taken from a man aged 18 to 30 in good health. Some clones in this sample may be carry-over from other donors' samples. The V call is TRBV7-3, the J call TRBJ2-7, with TRBD1 matching 8 bases. The sequenced sample was naive CD8+ T cells from PBMCs. Here the CDR3 DNA reads TGTGCCAGCAGCCCTCTTCGGACAGGGATATACGAGCAGTACTTC. It translates to CASSPLRTGIYEQYF.